This TCR beta chain was observed in a study of T cells in tuberculosis. Study-level information: CD1B tetramers identified T cells specific for mycobacterial lipid GMM. Notes on the study in general: Active tuberculosis patients had shorter CDR3-alpha; the beta difference was nonsignificant.

Sequencing was performed with immunoSEQ multiplex PCR; in TCRdb, only in-frame clones are kept and a portion is missing. The repertoire holds some 31,000 clones, with roughly 93% as singletons. Adolescents were screened for latent TB by skin test and IGRA. Each donor contributed 90,000 to 100,000 T cells on average, unsorted. Regarding this clone: Its antigen is not known.

This CDR3 comprises 14 residues. The V and J ends lost 2 bases and 5 bases, in that order; junction bases with no gene match: 5. Per the germline V gene, CDR1 is MDHEN and CDR2 is SYDVKM. The TCR sequence derives from a donor between 10 and 35 years old with latent tuberculosis or without tuberculosis infection. Sequencing was performed on PBMCs. J is TRBJ1-1 and V is TRBV28, with 7 bases matching TRBD1. CDR3 sequence (DNA): TGTGCCAGCAGTTTACCTGACAGGGTTACTGAAGCTTTCTTT. This codes for CASSLPDRVTEAFF.